Sequencing of this T cell receptor (beta chain) was carried out in a study of T cell changes during pregnancy in multiple sclerosis. Measured with immunoSEQ multiplex PCR; TCRdb has only the in-frame clones, and not every one. The sample has some 81,000 clones, around nine tenths seen once. Germline V lookup: CDR1 SNHLY, CDR2 FYNNEI. V was clipped by 4 bases and J by 2 bases; unmatched bases: 15. The CDR3 loop spans 19 amino acids. This chain connects TRBV2 to TRBJ2-3; 10 bases line up with TRBD2. The clonotype comes from a female donor with multiple sclerosis, enrolled in a pregnancy study. The sequencing used peripheral blood, collected before pregnancy. The DNA for the CDR3 is TGTGCCAGCAGTGGGTTTGGGGGTAGCGGGGGGTCCCTCACAGATACGCAGTATTTT. Translation: CASSGFGGSGGSLTDTQYF. The full variable domain, in which reference TRBV2 and TRBJ2-3 provide the parts outside the CDR3, is EPEVTQTPSHQVTQMGQEVILRCVPISNHLYFYWYRQILGQKVEFLVSFYNNEISEKSEIFDDQFSVERPDGSNFTLKIRSTKLEDSAMYFCASSGFGGSGGSLTDTQYFGPGTRLTVL.